Each of the 26 T cell receptor beta chains below was sequenced from the same sample in a study of blood T cell repertoires in COVID-19. The table came from immunoSEQ multiplex PCR; TCRdb's copy has only in-frame clones and leaves some out. The data contain some 390,000 clones, around 84% of them singletons. The sequenced material came from peripheral blood. The receptors were sampled from a human donor in a cohort sampled during active COVID-19.

V and J are TRBV9 and TRBJ2-3, with no clear D. With 2 bases removed from V and 0 bases from J, the gap between germline ends came to 16 bases. The length of the CDR3 is 17 residues. CDR1 is SGDLS and CDR2 is YYNGEE in the germline V gene. CDR3 in amino acids: CASSVSSALESTDTQYF. In DNA, the CDR3 is TGTGCCAGCAGCGTTTCCTCAGCGTTGGAAAGCACAGATACGCAGTATTTT. Together with reference TRBV9 and TRBJ2-3, the CDR3 gives the full variable domain: DSGVTQTPKHLITATGQRVTLRCSPRSGDLSVYWYQQSLDQGLQFLIQYYNGEERAKGNILERFSAQQFPDLHSELNLSSLELGDSALYFCASSVSSALESTDTQYFGPGTRLTVL.

This chain uses TRBV5-1 with TRBJ2-1; 7 positions agree with TRBD2. V shed 0 bases, J shed 4 bases, and the junction held 7 bases outside the gene matches. Germline lookup yields CDR1 SGHRS and CDR2 YFSETQ. The CDR3 contains 16 residues. In DNA, the CDR3 is TGCGCCAGCAGCTTGGCCCGGGGGGTTTGGTACAATGAGCAGTTCTTC. It codes for CASSLARGVWYNEQFF.

CDR3 protein: CATSPRLSGDYNEQFF. CDR3 DNA sequence: TGTGCCACCAGCCCAAGGCTTAGCGGGGATTACAATGAGCAGTTCTTC. The rearrangement links TRBV15 to TRBJ2-1; TRBD2 agrees at 8 bases. Trimming removed 5 bases from V and 4 bases from J; junction bases left unmatched: 10. The CDR3 is 16 residues long. Germline V gives CDR1 LNHNV, CDR2 YYDKDF (reference sequence).

The gene calls are TRBV9 and TRBJ2-1; TRBD2 matches at 12 bases. The CDR3 is 16 residues long. Germline CDR1 SGDLS, CDR2 YYNGEE. V gave up 4 bases and J gave up 5 bases; unmatched junction bases: 7. For the CDR3, the DNA is TGTGCCAGCAGCCCCCGGACTAGCGGGGCTCACAATGAGCAGTTCTTC. Amino acids: CASSPRTSGAHNEQFF.

The J gene is TRBJ2-2, the V gene TRBV5-1, with 9 bases aligning to TRBD2. CDR1 SGHRS and CDR2 YFSETQ come from the germline V gene. The CDR3 loop spans 17 amino acids. V was pared by 2 bases and J by 7 bases, with 12 bases of the junction left unmatched. The CDR3 spells CASSFGGRAKIHGELFF. CDR3 nucleotide sequence: TGCGCCAGCAGCTTTGGCGGGAGGGCCAAAATCCACGGGGAGCTGTTTTTT.

Written as DNA, the CDR3 is TGCGCCAGCAGCTTGGCAATTGGGACAGGAAACACTGAAGCTTTCTTT. Translation gives CASSLAIGTGNTEAFF. This sequence joins TRBV5-1 and TRBJ1-1, with 8 bases that match TRBD1. The CDR3 runs to 16 residues. Germline V gene data show CDR1 as SGHRS and CDR2 as YFSETQ. The trim removed 0 bases at V and 2 bases at J, leaving 6 bases unmatched.

This clone is a singleton in its sample. The V gene is TRBV4-1, the J gene TRBJ2-7; 13 bases map to TRBD2. This CDR3 is built from 16 residues. Germline loops: CDR1 MGHRA, CDR2 YSYEKL. Trimming took 2 bases from V and 3 from J; bases not matched to a gene: 4. CDR3 in amino acids: CASSQTSGRALYEQYF. DNA for the CDR3: TGCGCCAGCAGCCAAACTAGCGGGAGGGCCCTCTACGAGCAGTACTTC.

The chain carries TRBV29-1 and TRBJ2-5; 8 bases fit TRBD2. This CDR3 contains 14 residues. Trimming took 3 bases from V and 5 from J; bases not matched to a gene: 8. The germline gives CDR1 SQVTM, CDR2 ANQGSEA. The CDR3 bases are TGCAGCGTTGATCTGCGGGAGGCTATTGAGACCCAGTACTTC. It specifies CSVDLREAIETQYF. Full variable domain (remainder filled in from reference TRBV29-1 and TRBJ2-5): SAVISQKPSRDICQRGTSLTIQCQVDSQVTMMFWYRQQPGQSLTLIATANQGSEATYESGFVIDKFPISRPNLTFSTLTVSNMSPEDSSIYLCSVDLREAIETQYFGPGTRLLVL.

V gene TRBV3-1 (or the pseudogene TRBV3-2) combines with J gene TRBJ2-1; D call uncertain. This CDR3 contains 12 residues. Between the trimmed V and J ends, which lost 4 bases and 5 bases, there was a span of 6 bases. Germline loops: CDR1 LGHDT, CDR2 YNNKEL (reference sequence). This chain's CDR3 is CASSLLDNEQFF. CDR3 nucleotide sequence: TGTGCCAGCAGCCTCCTTGACAATGAGCAGTTCTTC.

Written as DNA, the CDR3 is TGTGCCAGCAGTGTAGACGGACTCAATGAGCAGTTCTTC. It codes for CASSVDGLNEQFF. The genes are TRBV28 and TRBJ2-1; TRBD2 might be the D (5 bases). The V and J ends lost 5 bases and 6 bases respectively, with 11 bases between them. CDR1 is MDHEN and CDR2 is SYDVKM in the germline V gene. This CDR3 contains 13 residues.

The chain joins TRBV30 to TRBJ1-1; D perhaps matches TRBD1 (6 bases). Per germline, CDR1 GTSNPN and CDR2 SVGIG (reference sequence). Trimming shortened V by 5 bases and J by 8 bases, and 18 bases separated the two germline ends. CDR3 length equals 13 residues. Here the CDR3 DNA reads TGTGCCTGGCTTCATCTCAGGGGTTCAGAAGCTTTCTTT. Translation gives CAWLHLRGSEAFF.

V gene TRBV28 combines with J gene TRBJ1-2; D may be TRBD1 (6 bases). Germline V gene sequence: CDR1 MDHEN, CDR2 SYDVKM. V was cut by 5 bases and J by 13 bases, with 17 bases left in between. The CDR3 is 12 residues long. The CDR3 sequence: CASSLREGGRTF. The CDR3, as DNA: TGTGCCAGCAGTCTTCGAGAAGGGGGACGCACCTTC.

This rearrangement joins TRBV25-1 to TRBJ1-3; maybe TRBD1 (5 bases). V was clipped by 4 bases and J by 8 bases, with 9 bases between them. Germline V gene data show CDR1 as MGHDK and CDR2 as SYGVNS. This CDR3 is 12 amino acids long. The CDR3 loop reads CASSVKQDTIYF. The CDR3 bases are TGTGCCAGCAGTGTAAAACAGGACACCATATATTTT.

The CDR3 sequence: CASSLEAVGTGLSEKLFF. CDR3 coding DNA: TGTGCCAGCAGCTTAGAGGCGGTCGGGACAGGGCTTAGCGAAAAACTGTTTTTT. The V gene is TRBV7-2, the J gene TRBJ1-4, with 9 bases matching TRBD1. Trimming took 1 base from V and 8 from J; bases not matched to a gene: 14. CDR1 is SGHTA and CDR2 is FQGNSA in the germline V gene. CDR3 length equals 18 residues. The variable domain in full, completed from reference TRBV7-2 and TRBJ1-4, reads GAGVSQSPSNKVTEKGKDVELRCDPISGHTALYWYRQSLGQGLEFLIYFQGNSAPDKSGLPSDRFSAERTGGSVSTLTIQRTQQEDSAVYLCASSLEAVGTGLSEKLFFGSGTQLSVL.

V and J are TRBV28 and TRBJ1-4; TRBD1 agrees at 8 bases. Germline V CDR1 and CDR2: MDHEN, SYDVKM. The CDR3 is 16 residues long. The V gene end was trimmed by 5 bases and the J gene end by 5 bases; junction bases not matched to a gene: 10. The CDR3 DNA follows: TGTGCCAGCAGTCCCCTTTTGGACAGGGAGAATGAAAAACTGTTTTTT. This sequence encodes CASSPLLDRENEKLFF.

The gene calls are TRBV21-1 and TRBJ2-1; the DNA was not compared with TRBD2, the D call given in the table. TRBV21-1 is shown as a pseudogene. The CDR3 has 19 residues. The chain's CDR3 is CASTATKGRGGTAYNEQFF. CDR3 nucleotide sequence: TGTGCCAGCACCGCAACCAAAGGGAGGGGAGGGACTGCCTACAATGAGCAGTTCTTC.

This clone was counted between two and nine times. This chain uses TRBV4-2 with TRBJ2-7; tentatively, D is TRBD1 (6 bases). The CDR3 covers 15 residues. Germline CDR1 and CDR2: LGHNA and YNFKEQ. The ends were cut back, 1 base at V and 0 bases at J, with 10 bases in the middle. The CDR3: CASSQGTADSYEQYF. The CDR3 region has the DNA TGTGCCAGCAGCCAAGGGACAGCGGACTCCTACGAGCAGTACTTC.

As concerns this clone: Other DNA sequences in the sample encode the same CDR3. The chain joins TRBV5-4 to TRBJ2-7; D is unresolved. Looked up from germline, CDR1 is SGHNT and CDR2 is YYREEE (reference sequence). Trimming removed 0 bases from V and 4 bases from J, with 8 bases in between. The CDR3 loop spans 13 amino acids. CDR3 DNA: TGTGCCAGCAGCTTGGCCGGTTCTTACGAGCAGTACTTC. Protein product: CASSLAGSYEQYF.

This chain uses TRBV3-1 (or the pseudogene TRBV3-2) with TRBJ2-5, with 12 bases fitting TRBD2. The length of the CDR3 is 16 residues. Germline loops: CDR1 LGHDT, CDR2 YNNKEL (reference sequence). V lost 0 bases to trimming and J lost 3 bases; unmatched junction nucleotides: 2. Written as DNA, the CDR3 is TGTGCCAGCAGCCAAGATCCTAGCGGGGGGGAAGAGACCCAGTACTTC. This sequence encodes CASSQDPSGGEETQYF.

The rearrangement joins TRBV1 to TRBJ2-1; the table's TRBD2 call for D was not verified on the DNA. TRBV1 corresponds to a pseudogene. This CDR3 contains 12 residues. CDR3 region: CTSIRGGRAWFF. CDR3 bases: TGCACCAGCATACGGGGGGGGAGGGCCTGGTTCTTC.

The gene calls are TRBV7-9 and TRBJ2-5; D gene unclear. Germline V CDR1 and CDR2: SEHNR, FQNEAQ (reference sequence). Deletions cut 2 bases from V and 5 bases from J, with 6 bases between. CDR3 length equals 12 residues. The DNA for the CDR3 is TGTGCCAGCAGCTTATCGAGGGAGACCCAGTACTTC. Translated, it gives CASSLSRETQYF.

The J gene is TRBJ2-1, the V gene TRBV6-2 or TRBV6-3, with D possibly being TRBD1 (6 bases). Trimming shortened V by 4 bases and J by 1 base, and 17 bases separated the two germline ends. The germline gives CDR1 MNHEY, CDR2 SVGEGT. This CDR3 region has 17 residues. The CDR3 loop reads CASSSRTASYSYNEQFF. Written as DNA, the CDR3 is TGTGCCAGCAGTTCCCGGACAGCGTCCTATTCCTACAATGAGCAGTTCTTC.

Turning to this clone: Within the sample, other DNA sequences also encode this same CDR3. Here the CDR3 DNA reads TGCGCCAGCAGCTTGACGGGAGACACAGATACGCAGTATTTT. Translation gives CASSLTGDTDTQYF. V usage is TRBV5-1 and J usage is TRBJ2-3; a possible D gene is TRBD2 (6 bases). Germline V lookup: CDR1 SGHRS, CDR2 YFSETQ. The CDR3 loop spans 14 amino acids. V was shortened by 1 base and J by 2 bases, with 8 bases between the two germline ends.

The chain joins TRBV19 to TRBJ1-5; 9 bases are shared with TRBD1. With 10 bases clipped from V and 3 bases from J, the junction kept 7 bases outside the gene matches. Germline CDR1 reads LNHDA; CDR2 reads SQIVND (reference sequence). CDR3 length: 14 amino acids. This CDR3 is CATRDREHNQPQHF. In nucleotides, the CDR3 is TGTGCCACCCGGGACAGGGAACACAATCAGCCCCAGCATTTT. Complete variable domain (other parts from reference TRBV19 and TRBJ1-5): DGGITQSPKYLFRKEGQNVTLSCEQNLNHDAMYWYRQDPGQGLRLIYYSQIVNDFQKGDIAEGYSVSREKKESFPLTVTSAQKNPTAFYLCATRDREHNQPQHFGDGTRLSIL.

The rearrangement uses TRBV2 and TRBJ2-6; D is possibly TRBD1 (6 bases). CDR3 size: 20 residues. The ends were cut back, 3 bases at V and 0 bases at J, with 21 bases in the middle. Germline V gene lookup returns CDR1 SNHLY and CDR2 FYNNEI. The CDR3 nucleotides are TGTGCCAGCAGTGAGTACGGGGCAGGGACATTCACCTCTGGGGCCAACGTCCTGACTTTC. It is translated as CASSEYGAGTFTSGANVLTF.

The chain carries TRBV7-2 and TRBJ1-2; unclear D gene. Germline CDR1 SGHTA, CDR2 FQGNSA. V lost 1 base to trimming and J lost 3 bases, with 9 bases between them. The CDR3 has 14 residues. The DNA of the CDR3 is TGTGCCAGCAGCTTAGAGTTGGGAGACTATGGCTACACCTTC. It encodes CASSLELGDYGYTF.